The 2 T cell receptor beta chains in this list originate from one sample, sequenced in a study of blood T cell repertoires in COVID-19. TCRdb keeps only in-frame clones here, not all; method: immunoSEQ multiplex PCR. Here the sample spans 120,000 or so clones, approximately 81% being singletons. Material for sequencing was peripheral blood. The receptors come from a man between 40 and 49 years old with active or convalescent COVID-19.

This chain joins TRBV18 and TRBJ1-2; D call uncertain. Trimming removed 0 bases from V and 7 bases from J, with 12 bases in between. Germline CDR1 reads KGHSH; CDR2 reads LQKENI. This CDR3 comprises 14 residues. Written as DNA, the CDR3 is TGTGCCAGCTCACCACCGTCCTGGGGAGCTGGCTACACCTTC. It is translated as CASSPPSWGAGYTF.

The V and J genes are TRBV11-2 and TRBJ1-2; D is ambiguous. Germline lookup yields CDR1 SGHAT and CDR2 FQNNGV. The CDR3 covers 13 residues. With 3 bases removed from V and 6 bases from J, the gap between germline ends came to 11 bases. The CDR3 nucleotides read TGTGCCAGCAGCTTCCCGGGTGGCGATGGCTACACCTTC. This encodes CASSFPGGDGYTF.